This T cell receptor (beta chain) was captured in a study of metastatic and nonmetastatic thyroid tumors. TCRdb reprocessed the PCR reads via MiXCR. The sample shows about 33,000 clones, 10% to 12% of them seen only once. This clone was recorded many times. All patients were untreated before thyroid surgery. This CDR3 contains 15 residues. After removal of 2 bases from V and 7 bases from J, the junction contained 8 bases not matched to a gene. Germline CDR1 reads MNHEY; CDR2 reads SVGAGI. The rearrangement joins TRBV6-5 to TRBJ2-1; TRBD1 agrees at 7 bases. The sequenced material came from blood. The origin of this receptor is a female donor with papillary thyroid cancer or a benign thyroid nodule (not recorded which). Some clones in this sample may be carry-over from other donors' samples. The CDR3 DNA reads as TGTGCCAGCAGTTACCTATCCCTGACAGGGAATGAGCAGTTCTTC. Its translation is CASSYLSLTGNEQFF.